This TCR beta chain was obtained from a study of blood T cells in healthy people across ages (dated by TCRdb to the mid-2010s). As for the study more broadly: In model experiments, template switching captured roughly one uniquely barcoded TCR beta cDNA molecule for every two T cells. To avoid experimental bias, donors of different ages were randomly spread across the sequencing lanes. Using deep sequencing normalized with unique cDNA molecular identifiers, the study measured how TCR beta repertoire diversity changes with age. The study analyzed two additional independent replicas of 1 million unique cDNA reads from the same blood draw for two donors, one aged 18 to 30 and one aged 80 or older. The donors were divided into four age groups: young (average approximately 17 years), middle-aged (approximately 39), aged (approximately 62) and long-lived (approximately 74). Summary of the overall study and its limitations: Compared with the aged group, the long-lived group had more naive CD4+ T cells, fewer expanded clones and increased TCR diversity, a pattern suggesting age selection. Observed TCR beta diversity per million T cells fell roughly linearly with age, and a significant reduction was already apparent by age around 39. Bulk unsorted PBMC profiling prevented conclusive comparison of naive and antigen-experienced compartments. There was a strong correlation between observed TCR beta diversity and the percentage of naive T cells measured by flow cytometry. The CMV infection status of donors was not known, potentially confounding age-related changes in expanded clonotypes. Total diversity estimates from one million sequenced T cells were considered lower bounds and underestimates.

With regard to this clonotype: Its recognized antigen is unknown. No quality values exist for individual bases; no much larger clone is one base distant.

The donors were around 39 Caucasian individuals from Russia, aged 6 to 90 years, who were systemically healthy. Each donor gave 8 to 10 milliliters of peripheral blood, collected into EDTA-treated Vacutainer tubes. Ficoll-Paque density-gradient centrifugation was used to isolate PBMCs, with at least 6.5 million per sample. Total RNA, at least 5 micrograms per sample, was extracted from PBMCs with Trizol reagent. Naive CD45RAhigh/CD27high T cell percentages were measured by flow cytometry on a PBMC aliquot from every donor. The germline V gene provides CDR1 SGHVS and CDR2 FQNEAQ. From the cysteine through the phenylalanine, the CDR3 covers 15 amino acids. Of the read, only the CDR3 DNA is kept; its 45 bases are in frame from base 1. V lost 0 bases and J lost 4 bases; the stretch between them is 12 bases long. Libraries were prepared through 5' RACE. These reads were obtained on an Illumina HiSeq 2500. The second PCR ran for about 6 to 11 cycles and used a J-beta primer mix along with a sample-barcoded 5' primer. A unique molecular identifier was introduced onto each TCR beta cDNA molecule by a template-switch 5' adaptor carrying 12 random nucleotides. Each sample yielded at least 3 million CDR3-containing paired-end reads. All of the RNA was converted into first-strand cDNA using the Mint cDNA synthesis kit, with a TRBC-specific oligonucleotide serving as the primer. Following uracil-DNA glycosylase treatment, all cDNA underwent a first 18-cycle PCR with the universal primers M1SS and BC2_uni_R. On the study's bioinformatics: Normalization of each sample was performed by random selection of 1 million high-quality reads, each carrying a distinct molecular identifier. Instead of being binned into consensus sequences, reads with shared molecular identifiers were discarded. MiTCR, run with a Q25 quality threshold and the strictest error-elimination algorithm, handled CDR3 identification, clonotype clustering and error correction. Lower-bound total TCR beta diversity was estimated with a nonparametric unseen species model using Euler transformation. TCRdb ran its own pipeline on the public reads, namely fastp trimming at Q25 and MiXCR clone calling, and kept in-frame beta chains. Here each entry gathers all rows of one CDR3 protein and keeps the most common genes and DNA. V and J calls and clone size were set by TCRdb, not the authors. Counted in this sample were about 640,000 distinct CDR3 sequences; around two fifths of them appeared once. Roughly 30% of the sample rests with the top ten.

The material sequenced was blood. The V gene is TRBV7-8 and the J gene is TRBJ1-1; TRBD1 could be the D gene, as 5 bases match. This TCR was sampled from a man older than 75 in good health. This receptor carries the CDR3 CASSLAGGSSTEAFF. The DNA sequence is as follows: TGTGCCAGCAGCTTAGCGGGGGGGTCGAGCACTGAAGCTTTCTTT. Beyond the CDR3, the reference TRBV7-8 and TRBJ1-1 genes provide the residues; the full variable domain reads: GAGVSQSPRYKVAKRGQDVALRCDPISGHVSLFWYQQALGQGPEFLTYFQNEAQLDKSGLPSDRFFAERPEGSVSTLKIQRTQQEDSAVYLCASSLAGGSSTEAFFGQGTRLTVV.